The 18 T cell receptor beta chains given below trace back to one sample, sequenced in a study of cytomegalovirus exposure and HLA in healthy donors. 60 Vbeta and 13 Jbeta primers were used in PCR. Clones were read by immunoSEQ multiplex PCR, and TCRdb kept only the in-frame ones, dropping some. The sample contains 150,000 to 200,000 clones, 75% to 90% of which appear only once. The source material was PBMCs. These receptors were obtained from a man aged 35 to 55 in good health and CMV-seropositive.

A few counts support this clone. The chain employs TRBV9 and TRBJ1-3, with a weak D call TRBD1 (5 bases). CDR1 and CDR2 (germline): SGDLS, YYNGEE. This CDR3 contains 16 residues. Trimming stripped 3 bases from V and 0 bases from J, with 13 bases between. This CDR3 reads CASSATQVNSGNTIYF. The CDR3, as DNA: TGTGCCAGCAGCGCGACACAGGTAAACTCTGGAAACACCATATATTTT.

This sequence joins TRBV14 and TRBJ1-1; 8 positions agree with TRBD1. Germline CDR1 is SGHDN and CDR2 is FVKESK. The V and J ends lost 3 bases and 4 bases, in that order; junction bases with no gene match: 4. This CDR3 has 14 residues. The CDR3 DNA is TGTGCCAGCAGCCACAGGGGGCAGGGCACTGAAGCTTTCTTT. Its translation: CASSHRGQGTEAFF.

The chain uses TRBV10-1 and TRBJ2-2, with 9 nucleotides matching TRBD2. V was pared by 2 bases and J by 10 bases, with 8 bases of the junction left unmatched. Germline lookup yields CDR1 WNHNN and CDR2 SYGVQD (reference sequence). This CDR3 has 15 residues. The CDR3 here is CASSEMAGGPMELFF. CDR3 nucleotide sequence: TGCGCCAGCAGTGAGATGGCGGGGGGGCCGATGGAGCTGTTTTTT.

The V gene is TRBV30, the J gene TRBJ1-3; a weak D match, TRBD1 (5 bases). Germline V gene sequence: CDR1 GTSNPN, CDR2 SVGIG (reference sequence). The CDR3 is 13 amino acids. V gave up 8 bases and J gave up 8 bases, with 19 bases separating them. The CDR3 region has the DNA TGTGCCGTTAACCGGAGGGGTGAGGACACCATATATTTT. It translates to CAVNRRGEDTIYF.

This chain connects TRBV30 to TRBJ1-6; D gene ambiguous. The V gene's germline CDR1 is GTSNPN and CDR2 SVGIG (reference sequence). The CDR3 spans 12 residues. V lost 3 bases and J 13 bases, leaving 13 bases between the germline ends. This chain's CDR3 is CAWRLFNLPLHF. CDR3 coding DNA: TGTGCCTGGAGATTGTTTAATCTCCCCCTCCACTTT.

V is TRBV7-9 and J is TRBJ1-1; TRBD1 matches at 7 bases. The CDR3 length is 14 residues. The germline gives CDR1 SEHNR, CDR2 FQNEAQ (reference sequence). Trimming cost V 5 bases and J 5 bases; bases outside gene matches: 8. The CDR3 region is CASSQKGGGTEAFF. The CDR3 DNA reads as TGTGCCAGCAGCCAAAAAGGGGGCGGGACTGAAGCTTTCTTT.

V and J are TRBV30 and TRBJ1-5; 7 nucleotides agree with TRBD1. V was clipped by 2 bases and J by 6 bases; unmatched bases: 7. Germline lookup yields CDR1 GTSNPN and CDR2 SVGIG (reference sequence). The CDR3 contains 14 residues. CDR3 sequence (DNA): TGTGCCTGGAGTAACAGGGGAGGAAGTCAGCCCCAGCATTTT. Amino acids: CAWSNRGGSQPQHF.

The CDR3 region has the DNA TGTGCCAGCTCACCACCTAATACAGGGACCCCCCTGAACACTGAAGCTTTCTTT. Encoded protein: CASSPPNTGTPLNTEAFF. The chain couples TRBV18 to TRBJ1-1, with TRBD1 as a possible D gene (6 bases). Germline loops: CDR1 KGHSH, CDR2 LQKENI. This CDR3 is built from 18 residues. Trimming removed 0 bases at V and 0 bases at J, with 17 bases between.

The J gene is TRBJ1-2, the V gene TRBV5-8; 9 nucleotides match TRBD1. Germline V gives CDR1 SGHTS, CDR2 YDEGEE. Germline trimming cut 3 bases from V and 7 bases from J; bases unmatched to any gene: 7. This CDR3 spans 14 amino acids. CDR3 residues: CASSYRDRASGYTF. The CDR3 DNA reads TGTGCCAGCAGCTACCGGGACAGGGCCTCTGGCTACACCTTC.

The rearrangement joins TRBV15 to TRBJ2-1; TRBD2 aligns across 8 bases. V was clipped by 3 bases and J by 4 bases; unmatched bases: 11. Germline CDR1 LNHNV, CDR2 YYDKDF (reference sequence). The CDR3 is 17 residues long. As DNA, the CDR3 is TGTGCCACCAGCAGTTACAAAGCGGGGGCTCGATACAATGAGCAGTTCTTC. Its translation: CATSSYKAGARYNEQFF.

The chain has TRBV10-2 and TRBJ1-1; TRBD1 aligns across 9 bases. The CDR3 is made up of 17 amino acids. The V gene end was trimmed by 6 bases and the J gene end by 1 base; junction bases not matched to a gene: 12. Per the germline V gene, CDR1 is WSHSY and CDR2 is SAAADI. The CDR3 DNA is TGCGCCAGCAGGGAACTTTACAGGGGGCGAAGGAACACTGAAGCTTTCTTT. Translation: CASRELYRGRRNTEAFF.

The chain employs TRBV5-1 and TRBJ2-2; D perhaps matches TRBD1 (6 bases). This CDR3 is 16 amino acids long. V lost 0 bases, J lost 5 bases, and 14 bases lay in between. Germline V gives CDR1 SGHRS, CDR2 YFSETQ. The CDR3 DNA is TGCGCCAGCAGCTTGGGGGTTGGACAGTCGACCGGGGAGCTGTTTTTT. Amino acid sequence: CASSLGVGQSTGELFF.

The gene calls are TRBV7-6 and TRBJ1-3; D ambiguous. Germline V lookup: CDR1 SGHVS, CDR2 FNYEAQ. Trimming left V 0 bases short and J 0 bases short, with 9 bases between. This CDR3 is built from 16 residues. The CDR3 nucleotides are TGTGCCAGCAGCTTAGCGCAGTTAAGCTCTGGAAACACCATATATTTT. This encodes CASSLAQLSSGNTIYF.

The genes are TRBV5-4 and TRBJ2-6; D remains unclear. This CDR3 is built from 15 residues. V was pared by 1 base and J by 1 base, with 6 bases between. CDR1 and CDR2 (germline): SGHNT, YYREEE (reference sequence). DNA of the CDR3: TGTGCCAGCAGCTTGTACAAATCTGGGGCCAACGTCCTGACTTTC. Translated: CASSLYKSGANVLTF.

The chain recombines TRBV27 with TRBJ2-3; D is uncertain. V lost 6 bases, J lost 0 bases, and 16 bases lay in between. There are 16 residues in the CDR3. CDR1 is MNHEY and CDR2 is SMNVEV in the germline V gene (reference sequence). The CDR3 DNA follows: TGTGCCAGCAGCTCTTCTCTCACTCCTAGCACAGATACGCAGTATTTT. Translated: CASSSSLTPSTDTQYF.

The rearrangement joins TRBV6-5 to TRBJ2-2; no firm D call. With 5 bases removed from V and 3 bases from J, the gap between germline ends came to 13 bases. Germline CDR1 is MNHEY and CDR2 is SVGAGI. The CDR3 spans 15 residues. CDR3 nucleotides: TGTGCCAGCAGTCTCATAGCCTCAGACACCGGGGAGCTGTTTTTT. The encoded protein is CASSLIASDTGELFF.

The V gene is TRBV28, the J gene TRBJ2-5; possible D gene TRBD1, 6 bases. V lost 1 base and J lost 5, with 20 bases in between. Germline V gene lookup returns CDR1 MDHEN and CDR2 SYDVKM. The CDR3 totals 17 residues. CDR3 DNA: TGTGCCAGCAGTTTATTTTCAGGGGAGTACCAAGAGGAGACCCAGTACTTC. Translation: CASSLFSGEYQEETQYF.

The CDR3 here is CASSPAGGRNTEAFF. The CDR3 bases are TGTGCCAGCTCTCCAGCAGGGGGTCGGAACACTGAAGCTTTCTTT. J is TRBJ1-1 and V is TRBV5-6, with 7 nucleotides matching TRBD1. Trimming took 7 bases from V and 1 from J; bases not matched to a gene: 10. The germline V gene encodes CDR1 SGHDT and CDR2 YYEEEE. The CDR3 is 15 amino acids.